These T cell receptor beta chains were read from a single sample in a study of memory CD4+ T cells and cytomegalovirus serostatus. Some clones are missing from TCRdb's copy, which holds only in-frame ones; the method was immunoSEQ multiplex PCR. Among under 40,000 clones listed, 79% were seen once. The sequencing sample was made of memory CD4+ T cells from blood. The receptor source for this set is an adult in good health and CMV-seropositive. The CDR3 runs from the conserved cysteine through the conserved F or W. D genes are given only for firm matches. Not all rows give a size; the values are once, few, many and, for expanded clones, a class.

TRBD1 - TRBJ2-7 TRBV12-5 CASGHVRTGNSYEQYF TGTGCTAGTGGCCATGTACGGACAGGGAATTCCTACGAGCAGTACTTC
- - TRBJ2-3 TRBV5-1 CASTDTKSTDTQYF TGCGCCAGCACCGACACGAAAAGCACAGATACGCAGTATTTT
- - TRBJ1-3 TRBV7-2 CASSLQPAGGSGNTIYF TGTGCCAGCAGCTTACAGCCGGCGGGAGGGTCTGGAAACACCATATATTTT
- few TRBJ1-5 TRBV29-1 CSVVTSGQPQHF TGCAGCGTTGTAACATCTGGCCAGCCCCAGCATTTT
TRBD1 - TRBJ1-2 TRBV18 CASSPGTDTIYGYTF TGTGCCAGCTCACCTGGGACAGACACCATCTATGGCTACACCTTC
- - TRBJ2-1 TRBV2 CAFSGYNEQFF TGTGCCTTTAGTGGATACAATGAGCAGTTCTTC
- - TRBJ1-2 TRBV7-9 CASSLVGFDLYGYTF TGTGCCAGCAGCTTAGTGGGCTTCGACTTGTATGGCTACACCTTC
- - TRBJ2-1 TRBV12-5 CASGLASGPSNEQFF TGTGCTAGTGGTTTGGCCTCAGGTCCCAGTAATGAGCAGTTCTTC
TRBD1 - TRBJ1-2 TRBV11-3 CASSEGGQFGYGYTF TGTGCCAGCAGCGAAGGGGGACAGTTCGGCTATGGCTACACCTTC
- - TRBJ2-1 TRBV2 CASRRGGGNNEQFF TGTGCCAGCAGGAGGGGGGGCGGTAATAATGAGCAGTTCTTC
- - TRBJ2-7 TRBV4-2 CASSQDLNTHYEQYF TGTGCCAGCAGCCAAGATCTCAACACCCACTACGAGCAGTACTTC
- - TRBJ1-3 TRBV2 CASREEIRSSGNTIYF TGTGCCAGCAGGGAGGAGATCAGGAGCTCTGGAAACACCATATATTTT
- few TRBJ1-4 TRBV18 CASSPLNRINEKLFF TGTGCCAGCTCACCACTCAACAGAATCAATGAAAAACTGTTTTTT
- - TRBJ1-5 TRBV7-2 CASSLGVSFNQPQHF TGTGCCAGCAGCTTAGGTGTCAGTTTCAATCAGCCCCAGCATTTT
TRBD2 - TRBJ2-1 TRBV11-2 CASSLREGNNEQFF TGTGCCAGCAGCTTGCGGGAGGGAAACAATGAGCAGTTCTTC
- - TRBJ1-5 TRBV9 CASSRGPNQPQHF TGTGCCAGCAGTAGGGGACCCAATCAGCCCCAGCATTTT